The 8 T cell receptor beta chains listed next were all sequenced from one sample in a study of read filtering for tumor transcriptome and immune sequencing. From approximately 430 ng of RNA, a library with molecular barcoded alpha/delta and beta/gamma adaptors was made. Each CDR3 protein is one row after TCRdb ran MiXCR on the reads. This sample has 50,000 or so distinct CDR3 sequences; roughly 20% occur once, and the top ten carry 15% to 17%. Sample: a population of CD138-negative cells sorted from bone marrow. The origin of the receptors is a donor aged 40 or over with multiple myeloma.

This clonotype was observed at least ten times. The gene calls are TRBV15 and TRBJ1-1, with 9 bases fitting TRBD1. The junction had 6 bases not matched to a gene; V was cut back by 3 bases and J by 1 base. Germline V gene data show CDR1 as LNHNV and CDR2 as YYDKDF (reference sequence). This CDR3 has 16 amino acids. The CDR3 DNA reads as TGTGCCACCAGCAGGCCACAGGGGGCCCGGAACACTGAAGCTTTCTTT. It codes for CATSRPQGARNTEAFF.

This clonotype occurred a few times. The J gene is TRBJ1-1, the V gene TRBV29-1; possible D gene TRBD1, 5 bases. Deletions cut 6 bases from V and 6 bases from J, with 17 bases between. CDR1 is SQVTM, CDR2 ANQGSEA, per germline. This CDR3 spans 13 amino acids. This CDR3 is CSVRWGKRAEAFF. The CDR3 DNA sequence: TGCAGCGTGAGGTGGGGGAAAAGGGCTGAAGCTTTCTTT.

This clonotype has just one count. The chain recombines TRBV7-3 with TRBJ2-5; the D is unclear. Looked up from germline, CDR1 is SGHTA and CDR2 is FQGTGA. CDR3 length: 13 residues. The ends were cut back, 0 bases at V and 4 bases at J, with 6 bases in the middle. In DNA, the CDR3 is TGTGCCAGCAGCTTAACTCTGGGAGAGACCCAGTACTTC. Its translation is CASSLTLGETQYF.

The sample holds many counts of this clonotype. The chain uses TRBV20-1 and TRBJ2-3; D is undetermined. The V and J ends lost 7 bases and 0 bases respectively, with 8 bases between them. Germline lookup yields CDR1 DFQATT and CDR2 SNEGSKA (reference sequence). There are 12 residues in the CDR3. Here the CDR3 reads CSGILSTDTQYF. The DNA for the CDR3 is TGCAGTGGCATACTAAGCACAGATACGCAGTATTTT.

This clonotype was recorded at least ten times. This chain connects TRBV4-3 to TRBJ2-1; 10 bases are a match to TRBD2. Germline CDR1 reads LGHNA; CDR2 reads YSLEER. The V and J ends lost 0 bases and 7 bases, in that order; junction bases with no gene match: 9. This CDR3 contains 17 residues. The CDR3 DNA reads TGCGCCAGCAGCCAAGAGGGTCGAACTAGCGGGACAAATGAGCAGTTCTTC. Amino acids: CASSQEGRTSGTNEQFF.

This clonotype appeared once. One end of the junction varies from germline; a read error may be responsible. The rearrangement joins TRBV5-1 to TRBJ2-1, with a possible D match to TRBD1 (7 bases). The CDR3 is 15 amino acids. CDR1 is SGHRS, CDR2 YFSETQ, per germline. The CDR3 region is CASTYAGGYYNEKFF. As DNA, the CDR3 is TGCGCCAGCACCTACGCAGGGGGGTACTACAATGAGAAGTTCTTC. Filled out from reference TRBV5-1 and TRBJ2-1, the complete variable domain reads KAGVTQTPRYLIKTRGQQVTLSCSPISGHRSVSWYQQTPGQGLQFLFEYFSETQRNKGNFPGRFSGRQFSNSRSEMNVSTLELGDSALYLCASTYAGGYYNEKFFGPGTRLTVL.

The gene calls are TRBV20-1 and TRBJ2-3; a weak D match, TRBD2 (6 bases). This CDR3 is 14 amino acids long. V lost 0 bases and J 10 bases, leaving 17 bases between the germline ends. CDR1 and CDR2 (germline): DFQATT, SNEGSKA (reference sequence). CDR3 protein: CSAREAVVGGAQYF. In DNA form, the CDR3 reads TGCAGTGCTAGAGAAGCCGTGGTGGGGGGAGCGCAGTATTTT.

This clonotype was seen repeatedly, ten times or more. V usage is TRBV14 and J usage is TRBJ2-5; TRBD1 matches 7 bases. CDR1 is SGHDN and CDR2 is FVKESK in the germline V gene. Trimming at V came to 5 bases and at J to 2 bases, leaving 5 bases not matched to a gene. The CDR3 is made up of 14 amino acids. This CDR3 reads CASSNRQGQETQYF. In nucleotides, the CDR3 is TGTGCCAGCAGCAATCGACAGGGACAAGAGACCCAGTACTTC.